The clone carrying this T cell receptor beta chain was seen only a few times. In germline, CDR1 is MNHEY, CDR2 SMNVEV (reference sequence). The CDR3 runs 16 residues. The J segment lost 3 bases and the V segment lost 5 bases, leaving 9 bases of the junction unmatched. This entry belongs to a study of cytomegalovirus exposure and HLA in healthy donors. Primers included in the PCR were 60 Vbeta and 13 Jbeta primers. Produced via immunoSEQ multiplex PCR; TCRdb's table is partial and in-frame only. This table holds approximately 150,000 clones, around 79% found once. This TCR was recovered from a human donor in good health. Input material: PBMCs. The J gene is TRBJ2-2, the V gene TRBV27, with TRBD1 matching over 7 bases. This chain's CDR3 is CASSTYRGRDTGELFF. The CDR3 nucleotides read TGTGCCAGCAGTACCTACAGGGGTAGAGACACCGGGGAGCTGTTTTTT.